These T cell receptor beta chains were read from a single sample in a study of cytomegalovirus exposure and HLA in healthy donors. Assay: immunoSEQ multiplex PCR; the TCRdb copy retains only in-frame clones and omits some. The table includes 200,000 to 250,000 clones, approximately 70% detected once. Material: PBMCs. The source is a woman in her 30s in good health and CMV-seronegative. The CDR3 runs from the conserved cysteine through the conserved F or W. Each record gives: V gene, J gene, clone size, D gene, CDR3 DNA, CDR3 protein. A D gene is named only where the DNA matches it firmly. The listing skips clone size in some rows; elsewhere it reads once, few, many or a size class.

v_call: TRBV7-3; j_call: TRBJ2-3; clone_size: NA; d_call: TRBD2; cdr3_nt: TGTGCCAGCAGCTCTAACCCCGGGACTAGCGGGGCAAACAAGGAAAGAGATACGCAGTATTTT; cdr3_aa: CASSSNPGTSGANKERDTQYF
v_call: TRBV5-6; j_call: TRBJ2-5; clone_size: few; d_call: NA; cdr3_nt: TGTGCCAGCAGCTTGGGCGTAACTAGGGCAGAGACCCAGTACTTC; cdr3_aa: CASSLGVTRAETQYF
v_call: TRBV27; j_call: TRBJ1-1; clone_size: NA; d_call: TRBD1; cdr3_nt: TGTGCCAGCAGTTTAGCAGGACAGGGGAGGAGGACTGAAGCTTTCTTT; cdr3_aa: CASSLAGQGRRTEAFF
v_call: TRBV7-7; j_call: TRBJ1-4; clone_size: NA; d_call: TRBD1; cdr3_nt: TGTGCTAGCAGCTTGGACAGGGTCTCCGGAAAACTGTTTTTT; cdr3_aa: CASSLDRVSGKLFF
v_call: TRBV27; j_call: TRBJ2-7; clone_size: NA; d_call: TRBD1; cdr3_nt: TGTGCCAGCAGTTTACGGACAGGGAGCTTCCACGAGCAGTACTTC; cdr3_aa: CASSLRTGSFHEQYF
v_call: TRBV5-6; j_call: TRBJ2-1; clone_size: NA; d_call: TRBD2; cdr3_nt: TGTGCCAGCAGCCAAAAAGCGGGGGCCGCGGAGAGCTCCTACAATGAGCAGTTCTTC; cdr3_aa: CASSQKAGAAESSYNEQFF
v_call: TRBV7-8; j_call: TRBJ1-3; clone_size: few; d_call: TRBD1; cdr3_nt: TGTGCCAGCAGCTCTTTTACAGGGGCTGGAAACACCATATATTTT; cdr3_aa: CASSSFTGAGNTIYF
v_call: TRBV25-1; j_call: TRBJ2-5; clone_size: NA; d_call: TRBD1; cdr3_nt: TGTGCCAGCAGTGATCCCACGGGACAGGGTTGGAAGACCCAGTACTTC; cdr3_aa: CASSDPTGQGWKTQYF
v_call: TRBV6-5; j_call: TRBJ2-1; clone_size: NA; d_call: NA; cdr3_nt: TGTGCCAGCTCCCCCATAGTAGATGAGCAGTTCTTC; cdr3_aa: CASSPIVDEQFF
v_call: TRBV11-3; j_call: TRBJ2-1; clone_size: NA; d_call: TRBD2; cdr3_nt: TGTGCCAGCAGCTCCGAACCACTAGCGAGGGAGCAGTTCTTC; cdr3_aa: CASSSEPLAREQFF
v_call: TRBV19; j_call: TRBJ2-2; clone_size: NA; d_call: TRBD1; cdr3_nt: TGTGCCAGTAGTATAGGAGGACAGGGTTTGCGAGAAACCGGGGAGCTGTTTTTT; cdr3_aa: CASSIGGQGLRETGELFF
v_call: TRBV2; j_call: TRBJ2-7; clone_size: NA; d_call: NA; cdr3_nt: TGTGCCAAATGGAGGTACCCCTACGAGCAGTACTTC; cdr3_aa: CAKWRYPYEQYF
v_call: TRBV6-1; j_call: TRBJ1-2; clone_size: NA; d_call: NA; cdr3_nt: TGTGCCAGCAGTGAGTCAGGATCGCCGATGAGCTACACCTTC; cdr3_aa: CASSESGSPMSYTF
v_call: TRBV13; j_call: TRBJ2-5; clone_size: NA; d_call: TRBD2; cdr3_nt: TGTGCCAGCATCCCCCGGGGGGGGAGATCGGAGACCCAGTACTTC; cdr3_aa: CASIPRGGRSETQYF
v_call: TRBV18; j_call: TRBJ1-2; clone_size: NA; d_call: TRBD1; cdr3_nt: TGTGCCAGCTCGGCCGGGACAGGGGGCAGACGGGACTATGGCTACACCTTC; cdr3_aa: CASSAGTGGRRDYGYTF
v_call: TRBV30; j_call: TRBJ1-1; clone_size: NA; d_call: TRBD1; cdr3_nt: TGTGCCTCCTTTTCAACATCGACAGGGGGAACTGAAGCTTTCTTT; cdr3_aa: CASFSTSTGGTEAFF
v_call: TRBV30; j_call: TRBJ2-5; clone_size: NA; d_call: NA; cdr3_nt: TGTGCCTGGAGCCTAGGGGAACAAGAGACCCAGTACTTC; cdr3_aa: CAWSLGEQETQYF
v_call: TRBV19; j_call: TRBJ1-5; clone_size: few; d_call: NA; cdr3_nt: TGTGCCAGTAGTATCGGGGGTAGCAATCAGCCCCAGCATTTT; cdr3_aa: CASSIGGSNQPQHF
v_call: TRBV2; j_call: TRBJ2-5; clone_size: NA; d_call: TRBD1; cdr3_nt: TGTGCCAGCAGGGACAGGGGCGGATCGGAGACCCAGTACTTC; cdr3_aa: CASRDRGGSETQYF
v_call: TRBV29-1; j_call: TRBJ1-4; clone_size: few; d_call: NA; cdr3_nt: TGCAGCGTTGTGGCTCAGGGTGGAAAACTGTTTTTT; cdr3_aa: CSVVAQGGKLFF
v_call: TRBV7-3; j_call: TRBJ2-1; clone_size: NA; d_call: NA; cdr3_nt: TGTGCCAGCAGCTTAAGGTCCCAGGGCCCCTACAATGAGCAGTTCTTC; cdr3_aa: CASSLRSQGPYNEQFF
v_call: TRBV7-3; j_call: TRBJ2-3; clone_size: NA; d_call: NA; cdr3_nt: TGTGCCAGCAGCTTAGCAGTATCTCCAGATACGCAGTATTTT; cdr3_aa: CASSLAVSPDTQYF
v_call: TRBV7-9; j_call: TRBJ2-7; clone_size: few; d_call: NA; cdr3_nt: TGTGCCAGCAGTTCACCACTGAGTTTCGAGCAGTACTTC; cdr3_aa: CASSSPLSFEQYF
v_call: TRBV7-9; j_call: TRBJ2-5; clone_size: NA; d_call: TRBD1; cdr3_nt: TGTGCCAGCAGCTTGGTTACAGGGGGCCAAGGGGAGACCCAGTACTTC; cdr3_aa: CASSLVTGGQGETQYF
v_call: TRBV2; j_call: TRBJ1-6; clone_size: few; d_call: NA; cdr3_nt: TGTGCCAGCAGTCCCCTGGACAGCCGTAATTCACCCCTCCACTTT; cdr3_aa: CASSPLDSRNSPLHF